Listed here are 29 T cell receptor beta chains from one sample, sequenced in a study of T-cell reconstitution after alpha-beta-depleted transplantation in children. The library targeted TCRbeta and was prepared with unique molecular identifiers. TCRdb re-derived calls from the PCR reads in MiXCR, one entry per CDR3 protein. The table has roughly 790,000 distinct CDR3 sequences, about 16% seen once. Here the sequenced sample was PBMCs, mostly from graft donor cells, taken 360 days after TCRalphabeta/CD19-depleted stem cell transplant. The receptors originated from a male patient between 10 and 17 years old who had a stem cell transplant for acute lymphoblastic leukemia, so the T cells may come from the graft donor.

This sequence joins TRBV2 and TRBJ2-5; no clear D gene. The V end was cut by 3 bases, the J end by 2 bases, with 13 bases between. CDR3 size: 15 residues. Looked up from germline, CDR1 is SNHLY and CDR2 is FYNNEI. This chain's CDR3 is CASSDLAAVQETQYF. The CDR3 DNA reads as TGTGCCAGCAGTGATCTGGCAGCAGTTCAAGAGACCCAGTACTTC. Supplemented by reference TRBV2 and TRBJ2-5, the full variable domain reads EPEVTQTPSHQVTQMGQEVILRCVPISNHLYFYWYRQILGQKVEFLVSFYNNEISEKSEIFDDQFSVERPDGSNFTLKIRSTKLEDSAMYFCASSDLAAVQETQYFGPGTRLLVL.

The chain carries TRBV5-1 and TRBJ2-5; D may correspond to TRBD1 or TRBD2 (5 bases each). The germline V gene encodes CDR1 SGHRS and CDR2 YFSETQ. This CDR3 has 16 amino acids. Trimming pared 1 base from V and 5 bases from J, leaving 18 bases between. The CDR3 DNA reads TGCGCCAGCAGCTTGTTTCCGGGGCTCTTGATGGAGACCCAGTACTTC. Its protein is CASSLFPGLLMETQYF. The full variable domain, in which reference TRBV5-1 and TRBJ2-5 provide the parts outside the CDR3, is KAGVTQTPRYLIKTRGQQVTLSCSPISGHRSVSWYQQTPGQGLQFLFEYFSETQRNKGNFPGRFSGRQFSNSRSEMNVSTLELGDSALYLCASSLFPGLLMETQYFGPGTRLLVL.

The gene calls are TRBV5-1 and TRBJ2-3; 11 bases map to TRBD1. This CDR3 region has 16 residues. V lost 4 bases, J lost 3 bases, and 7 bases stayed unmatched. Germline loops: CDR1 SGHRS, CDR2 YFSETQ. The CDR3 region has the DNA TGCGCCAGCAGCGGACAGGGGGCGCGAGTAACAGATACGCAGTATTTT. It codes for CASSGQGARVTDTQYF.

This clonotype was seen only a few times. The chain uses TRBV4-1 and TRBJ2-1; D uncertain. This CDR3 is 16 amino acids long. V was trimmed by 0 bases and J by 2 bases, leaving 11 bases between them. Germline V CDR1 and CDR2: MGHRA, YSYEKL. The CDR3 region has the DNA TGCGCCAGCAGCCAAGATTACGGGCCCCCCTACAATGAGCAGTTCTTC. It specifies CASSQDYGPPYNEQFF.

V is TRBV29-1 and J is TRBJ2-2; 7 bases are shared with TRBD1. The CDR3 totals 13 residues. Germline assignment: CDR1 SQVTM and CDR2 ANQGSEA. Unmatched junction bases numbered 8, after V lost 7 bases and J lost 6 bases. The DNA of the CDR3 is TGCAGCGCGTTTTCTCAGGGGGCCGGGGAGCTGTTTTTT. Protein product: CSAFSQGAGELFF.

This chain connects TRBV5-1 to TRBJ1-2; 7 bases are a match to TRBD1. The length of the CDR3 is 16 residues. Trimming took 4 bases from V and 2 from J; bases not matched to a gene: 11. CDR1 is SGHRS and CDR2 is YFSETQ in the germline V gene. The CDR3: CASSSRSGQSNYGYTF. For the CDR3, the DNA is TGCGCCAGCAGCAGCCGGTCGGGACAGTCAAACTATGGCTACACCTTC.

The chain joins TRBV11-2 to TRBJ2-1, with 9 bases that match TRBD2. V dropped 6 bases and J dropped 3; count of bases not matched to a gene: 18. Germline CDR1 reads SGHAT; CDR2 reads FQNNGV. The length of the CDR3 is 19 residues. Written as DNA, the CDR3 is TGTGCCAGCAGTTACAGCGGGGGGCGGCTAGCGGATTTCTACAATGAGCAGTTCTTC. Its protein product is CASSYSGGRLADFYNEQFF.

The V gene is TRBV5-1, the J gene TRBJ1-1; 9 nucleotides match TRBD1. V dropped 5 bases and J dropped 1; count of bases not matched to a gene: 9. Germline values: CDR1 SGHRS, CDR2 YFSETQ. This CDR3 comprises 16 residues. Here the CDR3 reads CASREIQGAWNTEAFF. In DNA, the CDR3 is TGCGCCAGCAGGGAGATACAGGGGGCTTGGAACACTGAAGCTTTCTTT.

This clonotype was found a few times. The CDR3 protein is CASSALKGATDTQYF. CDR3 nucleotide sequence: TGTGCCAGCAGCGCGTTGAAGGGGGCCACAGATACGCAGTATTTT. The genes are TRBV7-2 and TRBJ2-3; 7 bases align to TRBD1. Germline V gene data show CDR1 as SGHTA and CDR2 as FQGNSA. The ends lost 5 bases at V and 2 bases at J; junction bases unmatched: 7. This CDR3 region has 15 residues.

At least ten counts were recorded for this clonotype. The J gene is TRBJ1-1, the V gene TRBV7-3; D may be TRBD1 (5 bases). V dropped 0 bases and J dropped 1 base, with 9 bases sitting between them. This CDR3 region has 15 residues. Germline CDR1 is SGHTA and CDR2 is FQGTGA. The CDR3 DNA is TGTGCCAGCAGCTTAACCGGACATAAGAACACTGAAGCTTTCTTT. It specifies CASSLTGHKNTEAFF.

The chain is built from TRBV7-9 and TRBJ1-5; D is ambiguous. Germline V gene lookup returns CDR1 SEHNR and CDR2 FQNEAQ (reference sequence). The length of the CDR3 is 15 residues. The V gene lost 4 bases and the J gene lost 7 bases, with 17 bases spanning the gap. The CDR3 bases are TGTGCCAGCAGCTCTGGAACGGCGGCGAGGCAGCCCCAGCATTTT. Amino acid sequence: CASSSGTAARQPQHF.

This clonotype has at least ten counts. The chain recombines TRBV7-3 with TRBJ1-1; D is perhaps TRBD1 (5 bases). From germline, CDR1 is SGHTA and CDR2 FQGTGA. V was cut by 5 bases and J by 1 base, with 11 bases left in between. The CDR3 is 14 amino acids. CDR3 nucleotides: TGTGCCAGCAGCAAAGGAACAGGGAACACTGAAGCTTTCTTT. It yields the protein CASSKGTGNTEAFF.

The rearrangement uses TRBV7-2 and TRBJ2-7; 7 bases align to TRBD2. Germline CDR1 SGHTA, CDR2 FQGNSA. V lost 5 bases, J lost 2 bases, and 9 bases stayed unmatched. The CDR3 runs to 15 residues. The CDR3 DNA sequence: TGTGCCAGCAGCCTGATGGGCGGGAGTGCCTACGAGCAGTACTTC. Encoded protein: CASSLMGGSAYEQYF.

The chain links TRBV7-8 to TRBJ2-1, with TRBD2 matching over 12 bases. The ends lost 5 bases at V and 4 bases at J; junction bases unmatched: 12. The CDR3 extends over 18 amino acids. Germline V lookup: CDR1 SGHVS, CDR2 FQNEAQ. CDR3 bases: TGTGCCAGCAGCAGGACTAGCGGGATGCCCGTAGGGTACAATGAGCAGTTCTTC. As protein: CASSRTSGMPVGYNEQFF.

CDR3 in DNA: TGTGCCAGCAGCTTAGCGCGGGAGGGCTACACCTTC. Translated, it gives CASSLAREGYTF. The chain combines TRBV7-8 with TRBJ1-2, with no clear D. This CDR3 is built from 12 residues. CDR1 SGHVS and CDR2 FQNEAQ come from the germline V gene. V dropped 0 bases and J dropped 8 bases, with 7 bases sitting between them.

In this sample, this clonotype turned up many times. The genes are TRBV28 and TRBJ2-5; D call uncertain. The V and J ends lost 1 base and 5 bases respectively, with 11 bases between them. Germline V gene sequence: CDR1 MDHEN, CDR2 SYDVKM. CDR3 length equals 14 residues. The CDR3 loop is CASSLSDPRETQYF. For the CDR3, the DNA is TGTGCCAGCAGTTTATCAGACCCGAGGGAGACCCAGTACTTC. Using reference TRBV28 and TRBJ2-5 for the parts outside the CDR3, the full variable domain is DVKVTQSSRYLVKRTGEKVFLECVQDMDHENMFWYRQDPGLGLRLIYFSYDVKMKEKGDIPEGYSVSREKKERFSLILESASTNQTSMYLCASSLSDPRETQYFGPGTRLLVL.

V is TRBV21-1 and J is TRBJ2-7; the tabulated D call, TRBD2, remains unverified against the DNA. TRBV21-1 is a listed pseudogene. This CDR3 comprises 17 residues. The CDR3 loop is CASSSPPRLAGDYEQYF. CDR3 DNA sequence: TGTGCCAGCAGCAGCCCCCCGAGACTAGCGGGAGACTACGAGCAGTACTTC.

This rearrangement joins TRBV20-1 to TRBJ2-7; 14 nucleotides align to TRBD2. The CDR3 has 18 residues. Trimming at V came to 1 base and at J to 7 bases, leaving 15 bases not matched to a gene. The V gene's germline CDR1 is DFQATT and CDR2 SNEGSKA (reference sequence). The CDR3, as DNA: TGCAGTGCTAGAGTCCCACGGGGACTAGCGGGAGTTCGTTTGGAGCAGTACTTC. It yields the protein CSARVPRGLAGVRLEQYF.

This clonotype was detected a few times. This sequence joins TRBV29-1 and TRBJ2-3; TRBD2 is a possible D gene (5 bases). Trimming left V 1 base short and J 2 bases short, with 16 bases between. Germline V gives CDR1 SQVTM, CDR2 ANQGSEA. The CDR3 consists of 16 residues. The CDR3 nucleotides read TGCAGCGTTGAAGGGAGGCTAGGTCCCGACACAGATACGCAGTATTTT. Protein sequence: CSVEGRLGPDTDTQYF.

This clonotype came up many times. The rearrangement uses TRBV12-3 or TRBV12-4 and TRBJ2-7, with D possibly being TRBD2 (6 bases). This CDR3 is 15 amino acids long. Deletions cut 3 bases from V and 0 bases from J, with 12 bases between. The CDR3 region is CASSFGAGNSYEQYF. As DNA, the CDR3 is TGTGCCAGCAGTTTCGGCGCGGGAAACTCCTACGAGCAGTACTTC.

This clonotype was counted between two and nine times. CDR3 sequence: CASSAIKAPLVGWDNEQFF. CDR3 nucleotide sequence: TGTGCCAGTAGTGCGATCAAGGCCCCCTTAGTCGGATGGGACAATGAGCAGTTCTTC. The gene calls are TRBV19 and TRBJ2-1; D unclear. Trimming cost V 5 bases and J 5 bases, with 28 bases left between them. This CDR3 is built from 19 residues. Germline assignment: CDR1 LNHDA and CDR2 SQIVND (reference sequence).

The chain joins TRBV12-3 or TRBV12-4 to TRBJ2-1, with a tentative D call TRBD2 (6 bases). The CDR3 runs 16 residues. V dropped 5 bases and J dropped 0 bases, with 14 bases sitting between them. CDR3 nucleotide sequence: TGTGCCAGCAGTAGGGCGGGATTCAGCTCCTACAATGAGCAGTTCTTC. It translates to CASSRAGFSSYNEQFF.

This clonotype was seen repeatedly, ten times or more. The chain employs TRBV5-1 and TRBJ2-7, with TRBD1 matching over 7 bases. The ends lost 5 bases at V and 3 bases at J; junction bases unmatched: 8. The germline V gene has CDR1 SGHRS and CDR2 YFSETQ. The CDR3 runs 14 residues. CDR3 coding DNA: TGCGCCAGCAGGCCCGGGACAGAGAACTACGAGCAGTACTTC. It translates to CASRPGTENYEQYF.

As to this clonotype: One end of the junction does not line up with germline, which may come from a read error. The chain recombines TRBV5-1 with TRBJ2-7; possibly TRBD1 for D (6 bases). CDR1 SGHRS and CDR2 YFSETQ come from the germline V gene. The CDR3 consists of 15 residues. Here the CDR3 reads CASSVVQGSSHEQYF. As DNA, the CDR3 is TGCGCCAGCAGCGTTGTACAGGGAAGCTCCCACGAGCAGTACTTC.

The chain joins TRBV4-1 to TRBJ2-5, with TRBD2 matching 8 bases. Germline trimming cut 4 bases from V and 4 bases from J; bases unmatched to any gene: 14. Germline V CDR1 and CDR2: MGHRA, YSYEKL. The CDR3 has 17 residues. In DNA form, the CDR3 reads TGCGCCAGCAGCCTCCAGTCCCTAGCGGGTAGGGGAGAGACCCAGTACTTC. Encoded protein: CASSLQSLAGRGETQYF.

This clonotype turned up a few times. The chain carries TRBV11-2 and TRBJ2-7, with D unresolved. This CDR3 comprises 13 residues. Germline CDR1 SGHAT, CDR2 FQNNGV. Between the trimmed V and J ends, which lost 3 bases and 3 bases, there was a span of 9 bases. This CDR3 is CASSFNSNYEQYF. The CDR3 DNA sequence: TGTGCCAGCAGCTTTAATAGCAACTACGAGCAGTACTTC.

The chain employs TRBV19 and TRBJ2-2; D remains ambiguous. V lost 7 bases and J 6 bases, leaving 12 bases between the germline ends. Germline-derived CDR1 and CDR2 are LNHDA and SQIVND (reference sequence). The CDR3 has 13 residues. CDR3 loop: CASTSWVSGELFF. The DNA of the CDR3 is TGTGCCAGTACCTCGTGGGTATCCGGGGAGCTGTTTTTT.

The rearrangement uses TRBV19 and TRBJ2-3; 9 bases match TRBD2. The germline CDR1 and CDR2 sequences are LNHDA and SQIVND (reference sequence). V shed 6 bases, J shed 4 bases, and the junction held 8 bases outside the gene matches. The CDR3 covers 15 residues. The CDR3 loop is CASRHSGSPPDTQYF. CDR3 DNA sequence: TGTGCCAGTAGACATAGCGGGAGTCCCCCAGATACGCAGTATTTT.

Comment on this clonotype: At one boundary the junction diverges from the germline segment, which might be a read error. The genes are TRBV27 and TRBJ2-1, with a weak D call TRBD2 (6 bases). This CDR3 is built from 16 residues. CDR1 and CDR2 (germline): MNHEY, SMNVEV (reference sequence). CDR3 bases: TGTGCCAGCAAATCCTTTGGCGGGGATTCCTACAATGAGCGGTTCTTC. Protein sequence: CASKSFGGDSYNERFF.